These 26 T cell receptor beta chains originate from one sample sequenced in a study of blood T cells in healthy people across ages. A second PCR of roughly 7 to 11 cycles used a sample-barcoded 5' primer and a J-beta primer mix. TCRdb itself ran the 5' RACE reads through MiXCR, one entry per CDR3 protein. The sample lists some 1.4 million distinct CDR3 sequences; 42% were seen once. Input material: blood. These receptors all stem from a woman aged 18-35 years in good health.

The chain carries TRBV5-1 and TRBJ2-1; D possibly corresponds to TRBD2 (5 bases). CDR1 is SGHRS, CDR2 YFSETQ, per germline. The CDR3 consists of 15 residues. V lost 0 bases to trimming and J lost 2 bases, with 9 bases between them. Written as DNA, the CDR3 is TGCGCCAGCAGCTTGGTGGGAGCGGCCTACAATGAGCAGTTCTTC. Translated, it gives CASSLVGAAYNEQFF.

The genes are TRBV12-3 or TRBV12-4 and TRBJ1-5; no reliable D call. This CDR3 is 14 amino acids long. V lost 7 bases to trimming and J lost 5 bases, with 15 bases between them. DNA of the CDR3: TGTGCCAGCACCCACTCCGGAAGTCATCAGCCCCAGCATTTT. As protein: CASTHSGSHQPQHF.

CDR3 DNA sequence: TGCGCCAGCAGCCAAGTGGGACAGGGGACGCATACGCAGTATTTT. This codes for CASSQVGQGTHTQYF. V is TRBV4-1 and J is TRBJ2-3; 10 nucleotides line up with TRBD1. The CDR3 spans 15 residues. CDR1 is MGHRA and CDR2 is YSYEKL in the germline V gene. J was trimmed by 7 bases and V by 1 base; bases with no gene match: 5.

As regards this clonotype: The junction differs from germline at one of its ends, possibly a read error. J is TRBJ2-4 and V is TRBV6-5; tentatively, D is TRBD1 (6 bases). There are 15 residues in the CDR3. Germline CDR1 reads MNHEY; CDR2 reads SVGAGI. In DNA form, the CDR3 reads TGTGCCAGCAGTTCTCCGACAGGCGCCAAAAACGTTCAGTACTTC. Amino acids: CASSSPTGAKNVQYF.

Many counts were recorded for this clonotype. This chain connects TRBV4-1 to TRBJ2-1, with a weak D call TRBD2 (5 bases). Germline assignment: CDR1 MGHRA and CDR2 YSYEKL. Trimming took 0 bases from V and 0 from J, leaving 9 bases between them. The CDR3 totals 16 residues. The CDR3: CASSQETGNSYNEQFF. For the CDR3, the DNA is TGCGCCAGCAGCCAAGAAACGGGAAACTCCTACAATGAGCAGTTCTTC.

This clonotype was seen only a few times. The V gene is TRBV6-1, the J gene TRBJ2-3; unclear D gene. Germline V gene lookup returns CDR1 MNHNS and CDR2 SASEGT. Trimming shortened V by 0 bases and J by 6 bases, and 13 bases separated the two germline ends. This CDR3 is built from 15 residues. CDR3: CASSEAQGPFDTQYF. In DNA, the CDR3 is TGTGCCAGCAGTGAAGCGCAAGGTCCCTTCGATACGCAGTATTTT.

V gene TRBV6-5 combines with J gene TRBJ2-7; a possible D gene is TRBD2 (5 bases). This CDR3 is built from 15 residues. V gave up 4 bases and J gave up 0 bases, with 13 bases separating them. The germline V gene encodes CDR1 MNHEY and CDR2 SVGAGI. CDR3 in amino acids: CASSSSLGSSYEQYF. CDR3 nucleotides: TGTGCCAGCAGTTCTTCCCTAGGGAGCTCCTACGAGCAGTACTTC.

The chain couples TRBV3-1 to TRBJ2-1, with TRBD2 matching 9 bases. The CDR3 contains 17 residues. Germline CDR1 is LGHDT and CDR2 is YNNKEL (reference sequence). V dropped 1 base and J dropped 2; count of bases not matched to a gene: 6. This CDR3 is CASSQVPLAGPYNEQFF. CDR3 coding DNA: TGTGCCAGCAGCCAAGTACCCCTAGCGGGGCCCTACAATGAGCAGTTCTTC.

This clonotype was detected only a few times. The chain carries TRBV12-3 or TRBV12-4 and TRBJ2-1; no firm D call. V was shortened by 6 bases and J by 2 bases, with 20 bases between the two germline ends. The CDR3 length is 17 residues. CDR3: CASSPSLGTVAYNEQFF. CDR3 nucleotides: TGTGCCAGCAGCCCATCCCTAGGCACGGTCGCCTACAATGAGCAGTTCTTC.

The rearrangement joins TRBV20-1 to TRBJ2-3; D might be TRBD2 (5 bases). This CDR3 is built from 14 residues. The V gene lost 6 bases and the J gene lost 5 bases, with 18 bases spanning the gap. Germline values: CDR1 DFQATT, CDR2 SNEGSKA (reference sequence). The CDR3 nucleotides are TGCAGTGCAGCAAACCAAAGCGGAAAAGATACGCAGTATTTT. This translates into CSAANQSGKDTQYF.

This clonotype was detected only a few times. This chain joins TRBV27 and TRBJ1-5, with TRBD1 matching 7 bases. From germline, CDR1 is MNHEY and CDR2 SMNVEV (reference sequence). J lost 5 bases, V lost 4 bases, and 5 bases had no gene match. The CDR3 contains 14 residues. The DNA for the CDR3 is TGTGCCAGCAGTTCAGGACAGGCCTATCAGCCCCAGCATTTT. Its translation: CASSSGQAYQPQHF.

This clonotype was seen only a few times. The CDR3 is CATKPGGETQYF. The CDR3 DNA sequence: TGTGCCACCAAACCGGGAGGGGAGACCCAGTACTTC. V and J are TRBV12-3 or TRBV12-4 and TRBJ2-5; 8 bases match TRBD2. V shed 10 bases and J 5 bases; nucleotides not matched to a gene: 6. The CDR3 sequence is 12 residues long.

The chain is built from TRBV27 and TRBJ1-1, with D possibly matching TRBD1 (6 bases). The CDR3 has 14 residues. Germline V gives CDR1 MNHEY, CDR2 SMNVEV (reference sequence). The V gene lost 4 bases and the J gene lost 4 bases, with 13 bases spanning the gap. CDR3 loop: CASSSYGDTTEAFF. DNA of the CDR3: TGTGCCAGCAGTTCTTATGGGGACACCACTGAAGCTTTCTTT.

The J gene is TRBJ1-6, the V gene TRBV7-9, with a possible D match to TRBD1 (6 bases). Germline CDR1 reads SEHNR; CDR2 reads FQNEAQ (reference sequence). The CDR3 loop spans 14 amino acids. Trimming pared 5 bases from V and 5 bases from J, leaving 10 bases between. The CDR3 here is CASSAGGNNSPLHF. CDR3 nucleotide sequence: TGTGCCAGCAGCGCTGGGGGCAATAATTCACCCCTCCACTTT.

V and J are TRBV9 and TRBJ2-1; 7 bases fit TRBD2. Germline CDR1 is SGDLS and CDR2 is YYNGEE. The J segment lost 9 bases and the V segment lost 3 bases, leaving 12 bases of the junction unmatched. CDR3 size: 15 residues. The CDR3 coding sequence is TGTGCCAGCAGCGAACTCATGGGGGGGTACGGTGAGCAGTTCTTC. Protein: CASSELMGGYGEQFF.

This clonotype was counted a few times. A clone one base away is much larger, so this may be a read error. This chain connects TRBV7-2 to TRBJ2-7; TRBD1 is a possible D gene (5 bases). CDR1 and CDR2 from the germline V gene are SGHTA and FQGNSA. The CDR3 has 17 amino acids. Deletions cut 1 base from V and 7 bases from J, with 23 bases between. CDR3 nucleotide sequence: TGTGCCAGCAGCTTAGTGGCCCGCTCCGCCCCGGACAATGAGCAGTACTTC. This gives the protein CASSLVARSAPDNEQYF.

As regards this clonotype: The junction and the germline gene differ at one end; a read error may be behind it. The chain combines TRBV29-1 with TRBJ2-7, with D unclear. The DNA end favors TRBJ2-5, so the J call may be wrong. This CDR3 comprises 13 residues. CDR1 is SQVTM, CDR2 ANQGSEA, per germline. CDR3 sequence reads: CNVAGHLQETQYF. Here the CDR3 DNA reads TGCAACGTTGCTGGCCACCTACAAGAGACCCAGTACTTC.

This clonotype appeared a few times. The chain uses TRBV9 and TRBJ2-5, with 8 positions matching TRBD2. After removal of 0 bases from V and 2 bases from J, the junction contained 3 bases not matched to a gene. The CDR3 contains 15 residues. CDR1 SGDLS and CDR2 YYNGEE come from the germline V gene. The CDR3: CASSVGSGAQETQYF. The CDR3, as DNA: TGTGCCAGCAGCGTAGGTAGCGGGGCGCAAGAGACCCAGTACTTC.

This clonotype was seen a handful of times. The chain is built from TRBV28 and TRBJ1-5; perhaps TRBD1 as D (5 bases). The CDR3 is made up of 15 amino acids. V lost 6 bases and J 0 bases, leaving 12 bases between the germline ends. Per germline, CDR1 MDHEN and CDR2 SYDVKM. The CDR3 region is CASSWEGYSNQPQHF. In DNA form, the CDR3 reads TGTGCCAGCAGCTGGGAGGGGTATAGCAATCAGCCCCAGCATTTT.

The rearrangement links TRBV10-3 to TRBJ2-7; D is tentatively TRBD1 or TRBD2 (6 bases each). Germline CDR1 ENHRY, CDR2 SYGVKD. The germline V and J ends were trimmed by 8 bases and 6 bases, with 20 bases remaining between them. The CDR3 sequence is 14 residues long. The CDR3 nucleotides are TGTGCCATCGGGGTGGGCGGGACAAGTCTCGAGCAGTACTTC. Translating gives CAIGVGGTSLEQYF.

This rearrangement joins TRBV27 to TRBJ2-7, with D possibly being TRBD1 (6 bases). Trimming took off 7 bases at V and 0 bases at J, with 16 bases between the two ends. CDR1 is MNHEY and CDR2 is SMNVEV in the germline V gene (reference sequence). The CDR3 totals 15 residues. The CDR3 is CASTLVRGNSYEQYF. The CDR3 bases are TGTGCCAGCACCCTCGTTAGGGGGAACTCCTACGAGCAGTACTTC.

V and J are TRBV10-3 and TRBJ2-7, with D tentatively TRBD1 (5 bases). The CDR3 consists of 14 residues. V shed 2 bases and J shed 3 bases, with 11 bases lying between them. Germline V lookup: CDR1 ENHRY, CDR2 SYGVKD. This CDR3 reads CAISEQGMSYEQYF. DNA of the CDR3: TGTGCCATCAGTGAGCAGGGAATGAGCTACGAGCAGTACTTC.

V and J are TRBV7-8 and TRBJ1-6; perhaps TRBD1 as D (5 bases). Germline CDR1 is SGHVS and CDR2 is FQNEAQ. Between the trimmed V and J ends, which lost 6 bases and 0 bases, there was a span of 12 bases. This CDR3 has 16 residues. CDR3 sequence reads: CASRQGRSSYNSPLHF. For the CDR3, the DNA is TGTGCCAGCAGGCAGGGTCGGAGCTCCTATAATTCACCCCTCCACTTT. The full variable domain, its missing parts supplied by reference TRBV7-8 and TRBJ1-6, is GAGVSQSPRYKVAKRGQDVALRCDPISGHVSLFWYQQALGQGPEFLTYFQNEAQLDKSGLPSDRFFAERPEGSVSTLKIQRTQQEDSAVYLCASRQGRSSYNSPLHFGNGTRLTVT.

This chain uses TRBV12-5 with TRBJ2-5, with D possibly TRBD1 on 6 matching bases. V lost 9 bases and J 1 base, leaving 21 bases between the germline ends. Looked up from germline, CDR1 is LGHNT and CDR2 is FRNRAP. The CDR3 has 16 amino acids. CDR3 sequence: CARIIHREKSQETQYF. Here the CDR3 DNA reads TGTGCTAGGATAATCCACAGGGAAAAAAGCCAAGAGACCCAGTACTTC.

This clonotype was observed a few times. This chain links TRBV7-2 with TRBJ2-5; D unresolved. V lost 3 bases to trimming and J lost 2 bases, with 10 bases between them. Germline CDR1 is SGHTA and CDR2 is FQGNSA. There are 14 residues in the CDR3. Written as DNA, the CDR3 is TGTGCCAGCAGCTTCTGGACGGCACAAGAGACCCAGTACTTC. Protein: CASSFWTAQETQYF. Full variable domain (remainder filled in from reference TRBV7-2 and TRBJ2-5): GAGVSQSPSNKVTEKGKDVELRCDPISGHTALYWYRQSLGQGLEFLIYFQGNSAPDKSGLPSDRFSAERTGGSVSTLTIQRTQQEDSAVYLCASSFWTAQETQYFGPGTRLLVL.

This clonotype has just a few counts. The gene calls are TRBV7-9 and TRBJ1-1; no clear D gene. The CDR3 consists of 14 residues. Per the germline V gene, CDR1 is SEHNR and CDR2 is FQNEAQ (reference sequence). V lost 3 bases, J lost 1 base, and 9 bases lay in between. As DNA, the CDR3 is TGTGCCAGCAGCTTTCCGCAAAGGAACACTGAAGCTTTCTTT. Translated, it gives CASSFPQRNTEAFF.